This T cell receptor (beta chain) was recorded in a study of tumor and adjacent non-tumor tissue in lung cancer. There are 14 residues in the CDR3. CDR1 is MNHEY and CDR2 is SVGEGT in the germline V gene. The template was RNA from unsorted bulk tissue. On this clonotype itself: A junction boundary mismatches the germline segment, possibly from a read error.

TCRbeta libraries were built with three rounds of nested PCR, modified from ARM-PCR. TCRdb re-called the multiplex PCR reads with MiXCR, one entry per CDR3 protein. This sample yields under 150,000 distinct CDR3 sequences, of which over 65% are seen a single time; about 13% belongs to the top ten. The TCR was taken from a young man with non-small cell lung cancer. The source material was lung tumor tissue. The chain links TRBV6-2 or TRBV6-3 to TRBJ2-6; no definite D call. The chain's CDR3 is CANSKGSGANVLTF. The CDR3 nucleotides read TGTGCCAACAGTAAAGGGTCTGGGGCCAACGTCCTGACTTTC.